This T cell receptor beta chain was documented in a study of shared clonotypes between healthy human individuals. Donors were healthy HIV-negative adults without recent acute infections or vaccinations. Subsets obtained from CD4+ cells comprised CD45RA+ naive and CD45RA-negative memory cells. The V gene's germline CDR1 is MDHEN and CDR2 SYDVKM. The CDR3 extends over 17 amino acids. Trimming cost V 7 bases and J 1 base; bases outside gene matches: 12. Here immunoSEQ multiplex PCR was the method, and the copy in TCRdb shows in-frame clones only, minus some. Of 2.5 million or so clones listed, around nine tenths are singletons.

The sequencing input was naive CD4+ T cells sorted from blood. The subset here: CD45RA+ positively selected. This chain joins TRBV28 and TRBJ2-2; TRBD1 matches at 7 bases. This TCR came from a young man in good health. Here the CDR3 DNA reads TGTGCCAGCATCCCTTCGCGGGCAGGGGGGAACACCGGGGAGCTGTTTTTT. It codes for CASIPSRAGGNTGELFF.